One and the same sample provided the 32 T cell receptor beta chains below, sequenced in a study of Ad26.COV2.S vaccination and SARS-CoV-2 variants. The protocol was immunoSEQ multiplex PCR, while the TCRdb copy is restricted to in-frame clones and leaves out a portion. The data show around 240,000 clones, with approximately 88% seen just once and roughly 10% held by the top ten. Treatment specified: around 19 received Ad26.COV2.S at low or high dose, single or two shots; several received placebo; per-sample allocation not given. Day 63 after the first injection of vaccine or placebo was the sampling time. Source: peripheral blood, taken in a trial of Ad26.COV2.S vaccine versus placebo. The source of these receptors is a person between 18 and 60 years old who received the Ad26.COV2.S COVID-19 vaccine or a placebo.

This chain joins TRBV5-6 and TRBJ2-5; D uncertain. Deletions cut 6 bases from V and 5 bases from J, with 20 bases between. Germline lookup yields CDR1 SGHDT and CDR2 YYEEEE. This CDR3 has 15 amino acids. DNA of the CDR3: TGTGCCAGCAAGCTACTGGACCCGCTGGGGGAGACCCAGTACTTC. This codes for CASKLLDPLGETQYF.

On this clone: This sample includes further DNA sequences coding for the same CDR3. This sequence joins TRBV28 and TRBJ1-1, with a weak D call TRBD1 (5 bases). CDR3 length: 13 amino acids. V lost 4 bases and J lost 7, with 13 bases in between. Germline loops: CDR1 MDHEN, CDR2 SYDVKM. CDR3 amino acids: CASSSSGTIEAFF. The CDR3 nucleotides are TGTGCCAGCAGTTCCTCCGGGACCATTGAAGCTTTCTTT.

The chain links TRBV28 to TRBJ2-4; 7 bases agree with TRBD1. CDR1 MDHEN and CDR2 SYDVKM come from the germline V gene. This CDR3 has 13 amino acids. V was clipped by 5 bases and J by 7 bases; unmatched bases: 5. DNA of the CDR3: TGTGCCAGCAGTCTCTTGACAGGGAACATTCAGTACTTC. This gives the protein CASSLLTGNIQYF.

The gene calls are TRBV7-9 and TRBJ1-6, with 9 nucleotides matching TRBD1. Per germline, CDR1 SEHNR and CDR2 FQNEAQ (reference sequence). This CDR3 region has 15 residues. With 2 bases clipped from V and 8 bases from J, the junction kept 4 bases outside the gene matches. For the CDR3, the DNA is TGTGCCAGCAGCTTATCCCGGACAGGGGATTCACCCCTCCACTTT. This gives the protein CASSLSRTGDSPLHF.

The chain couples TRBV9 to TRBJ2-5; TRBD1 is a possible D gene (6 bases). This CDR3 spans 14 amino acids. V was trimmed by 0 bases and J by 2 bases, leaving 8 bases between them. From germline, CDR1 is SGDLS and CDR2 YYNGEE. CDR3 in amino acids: CASSVGTVQETQYF. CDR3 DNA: TGTGCCAGCAGCGTAGGGACAGTTCAAGAGACCCAGTACTTC.

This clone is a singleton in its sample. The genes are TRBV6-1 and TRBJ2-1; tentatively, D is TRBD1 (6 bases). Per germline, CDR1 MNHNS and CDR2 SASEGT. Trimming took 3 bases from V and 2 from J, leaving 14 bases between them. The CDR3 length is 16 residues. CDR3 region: CASSESGQATYNEQFF. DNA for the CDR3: TGTGCCAGCAGTGAGTCGGGACAAGCGACCTACAATGAGCAGTTCTTC.

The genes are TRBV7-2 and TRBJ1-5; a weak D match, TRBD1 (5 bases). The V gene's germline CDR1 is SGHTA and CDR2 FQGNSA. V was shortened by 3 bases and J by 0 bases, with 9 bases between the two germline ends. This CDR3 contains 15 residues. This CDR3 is CASSLVGVSNQPQHF. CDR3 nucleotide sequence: TGTGCCAGCAGCTTGGTAGGGGTTAGCAATCAGCCCCAGCATTTT.

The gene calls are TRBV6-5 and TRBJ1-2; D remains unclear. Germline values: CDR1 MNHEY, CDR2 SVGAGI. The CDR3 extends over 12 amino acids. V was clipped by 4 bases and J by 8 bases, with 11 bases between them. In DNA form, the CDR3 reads TGTGCCAGCAGTTTTCAGGCTGGGGGCTACACCTTC. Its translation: CASSFQAGGYTF.

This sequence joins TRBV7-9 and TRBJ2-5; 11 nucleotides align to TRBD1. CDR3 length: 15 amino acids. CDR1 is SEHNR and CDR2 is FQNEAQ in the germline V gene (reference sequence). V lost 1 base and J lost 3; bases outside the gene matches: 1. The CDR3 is CASSLGDRGKETQYF. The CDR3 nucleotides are TGTGCCAGCAGCTTAGGGGACAGGGGGAAAGAGACCCAGTACTTC.

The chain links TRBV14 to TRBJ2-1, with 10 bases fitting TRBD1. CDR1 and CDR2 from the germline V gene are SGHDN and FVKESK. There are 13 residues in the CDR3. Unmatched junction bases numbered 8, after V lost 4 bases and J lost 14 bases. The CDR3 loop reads CASSPRTTGGEFF. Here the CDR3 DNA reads TGTGCCAGCAGCCCCCGTACGACAGGGGGCGAGTTCTTC.

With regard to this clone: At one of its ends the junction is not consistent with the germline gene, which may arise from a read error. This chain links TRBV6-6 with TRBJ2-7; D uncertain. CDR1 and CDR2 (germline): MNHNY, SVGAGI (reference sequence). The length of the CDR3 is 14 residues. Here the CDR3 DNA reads TGTGCCAGCAGCTCGGCCCGGGTCTCCCACGAGCAGTACTTC. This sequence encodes CASSSARVSHEQYF.

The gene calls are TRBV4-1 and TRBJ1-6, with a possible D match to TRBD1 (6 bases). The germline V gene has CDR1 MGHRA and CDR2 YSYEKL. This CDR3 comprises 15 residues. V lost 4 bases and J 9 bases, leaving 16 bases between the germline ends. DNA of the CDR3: TGCGCCAGCAGCCTTCCCCCACACAGGGTTTCACCCCTCCACTTT. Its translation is CASSLPPHRVSPLHF.

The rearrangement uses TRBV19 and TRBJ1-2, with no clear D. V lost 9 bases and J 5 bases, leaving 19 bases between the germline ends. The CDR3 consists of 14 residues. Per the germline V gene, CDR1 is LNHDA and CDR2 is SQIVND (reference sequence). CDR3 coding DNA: TGTGCCAGAACCCTCGTCACTAATAAGTATGGCTACACCTTC. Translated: CARTLVTNKYGYTF.

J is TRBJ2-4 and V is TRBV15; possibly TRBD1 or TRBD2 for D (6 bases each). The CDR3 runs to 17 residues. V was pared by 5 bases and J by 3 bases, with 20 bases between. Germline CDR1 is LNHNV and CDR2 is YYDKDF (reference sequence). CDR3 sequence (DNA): TGTGCCACCAGCGCGCCCCCGGAGGAGGGGGGCAAAAACATTCAGTACTTC. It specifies CATSAPPEEGGKNIQYF.

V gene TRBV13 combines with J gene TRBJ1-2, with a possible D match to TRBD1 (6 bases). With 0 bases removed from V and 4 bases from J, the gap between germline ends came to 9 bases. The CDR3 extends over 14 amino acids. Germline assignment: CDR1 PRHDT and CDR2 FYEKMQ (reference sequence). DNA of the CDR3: TGTGCCAGCAGCTTAGGGGACAGTACCTATGGCTACACCTTC. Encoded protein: CASSLGDSTYGYTF. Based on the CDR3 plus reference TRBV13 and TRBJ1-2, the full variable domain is AAGVIQSPRHLIKEKRETATLKCYPIPRHDTVYWYQQGPGQDPQFLISFYEKMQSDKGSIPDRFSAQQFSDYHSELNMSSLELGDSALYFCASSLGDSTYGYTFGSGTRLTVV.

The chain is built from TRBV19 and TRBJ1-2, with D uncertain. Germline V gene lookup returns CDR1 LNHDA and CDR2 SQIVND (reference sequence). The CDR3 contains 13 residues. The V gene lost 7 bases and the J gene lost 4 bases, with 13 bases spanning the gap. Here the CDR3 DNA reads TGTGCCAGTACGAGAGGAGGGTTCTATGGCTACACCTTC. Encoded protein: CASTRGGFYGYTF.

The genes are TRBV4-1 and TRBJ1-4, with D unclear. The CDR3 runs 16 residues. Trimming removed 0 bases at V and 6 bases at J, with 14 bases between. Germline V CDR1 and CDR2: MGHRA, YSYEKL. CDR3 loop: CASSQEGSTRHEKLFF. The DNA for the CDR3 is TGCGCCAGCAGCCAAGAAGGGTCCACGAGGCATGAAAAACTGTTTTTT.

CDR3 nucleotides: TGTGCCAGCAGCGGACTAGCTGTGTACGAGCAGTACTTC. This translates into CASSGLAVYEQYF. The J gene is TRBJ2-7, the V gene TRBV6-2 or TRBV6-3, with 8 nucleotides matching TRBD2. Per germline, CDR1 MNHEY and CDR2 SVGEGT. The J segment lost 4 bases and the V segment lost 6 bases, leaving 5 bases of the junction unmatched. The CDR3 is 13 amino acids.

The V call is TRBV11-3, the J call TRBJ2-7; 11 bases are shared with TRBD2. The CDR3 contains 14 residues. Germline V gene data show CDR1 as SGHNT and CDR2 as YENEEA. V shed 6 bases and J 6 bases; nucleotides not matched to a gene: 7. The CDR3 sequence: CASSPTSGAVEQYF. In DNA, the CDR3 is TGTGCCAGCAGTCCGACTAGCGGGGCTGTCGAGCAGTACTTC.

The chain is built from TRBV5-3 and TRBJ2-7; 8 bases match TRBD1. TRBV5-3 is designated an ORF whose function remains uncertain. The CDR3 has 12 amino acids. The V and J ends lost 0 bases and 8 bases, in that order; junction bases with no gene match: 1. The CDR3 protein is CARSLGQGKQYF. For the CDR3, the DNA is TGTGCCAGAAGCTTGGGACAGGGGAAGCAGTACTTC.

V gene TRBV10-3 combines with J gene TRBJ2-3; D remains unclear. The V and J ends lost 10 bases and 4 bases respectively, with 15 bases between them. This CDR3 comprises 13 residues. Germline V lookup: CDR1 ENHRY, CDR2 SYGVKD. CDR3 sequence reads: CATHERVPDTQYF. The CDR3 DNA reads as TGTGCCACGCATGAACGTGTTCCAGATACGCAGTATTTT.

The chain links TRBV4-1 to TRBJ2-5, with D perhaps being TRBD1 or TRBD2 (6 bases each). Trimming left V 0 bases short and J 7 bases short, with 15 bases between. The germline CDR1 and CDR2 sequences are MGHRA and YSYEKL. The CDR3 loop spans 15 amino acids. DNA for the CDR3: TGCGCCAGCAGCCAAGATGGGGGGCTGTCGAGGACCCAGTACTTC. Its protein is CASSQDGGLSRTQYF.

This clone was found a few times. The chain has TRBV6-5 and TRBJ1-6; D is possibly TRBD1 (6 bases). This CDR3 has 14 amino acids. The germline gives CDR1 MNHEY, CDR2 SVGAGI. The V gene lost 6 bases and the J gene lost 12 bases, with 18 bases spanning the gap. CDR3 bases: TGTGCCAGCAGGACAGGTTATGGGAACTTACCCCTCCACTTT. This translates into CASRTGYGNLPLHF.

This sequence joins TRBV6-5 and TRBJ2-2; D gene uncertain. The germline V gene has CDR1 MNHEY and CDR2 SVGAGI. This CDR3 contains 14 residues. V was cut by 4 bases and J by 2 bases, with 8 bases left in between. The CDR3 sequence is CASSWEVNTGELFF. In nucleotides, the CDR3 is TGTGCCAGCAGTTGGGAAGTCAACACCGGGGAGCTGTTTTTT.

The chain's CDR3 is CASSPTSGASTDTQYF. Written as DNA, the CDR3 is TGTGCCAGCAGTCCGACTAGTGGGGCTAGCACAGATACGCAGTATTTT. This chain uses TRBV27 with TRBJ2-3; D may be TRBD2 (6 bases). CDR1 and CDR2 from the germline V gene are MNHEY and SMNVEV (reference sequence). The V end lost 5 bases, the J end lost 0 bases, and 15 bases lay between the germline ends. The CDR3 spans 16 residues.

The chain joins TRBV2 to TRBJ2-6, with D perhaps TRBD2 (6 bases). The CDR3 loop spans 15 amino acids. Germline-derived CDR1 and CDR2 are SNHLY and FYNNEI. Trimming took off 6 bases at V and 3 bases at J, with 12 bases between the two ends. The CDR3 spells CASSPGGSGANVLTF. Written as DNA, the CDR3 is TGTGCCAGCAGCCCCGGGGGTAGTGGGGCCAACGTCCTGACTTTC. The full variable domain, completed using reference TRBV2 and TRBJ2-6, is EPEVTQTPSHQVTQMGQEVILRCVPISNHLYFYWYRQILGQKVEFLVSFYNNEISEKSEIFDDQFSVERPDGSNFTLKIRSTKLEDSAMYFCASSPGGSGANVLTFGAGSRLTVL.

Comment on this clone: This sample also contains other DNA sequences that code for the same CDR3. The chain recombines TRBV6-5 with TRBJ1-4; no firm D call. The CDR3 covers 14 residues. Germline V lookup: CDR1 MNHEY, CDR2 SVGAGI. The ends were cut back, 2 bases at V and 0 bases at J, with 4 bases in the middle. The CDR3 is CASSYQATNEKLFF. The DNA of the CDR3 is TGTGCCAGCAGTTACCAGGCAACTAATGAAAAACTGTTTTTT.

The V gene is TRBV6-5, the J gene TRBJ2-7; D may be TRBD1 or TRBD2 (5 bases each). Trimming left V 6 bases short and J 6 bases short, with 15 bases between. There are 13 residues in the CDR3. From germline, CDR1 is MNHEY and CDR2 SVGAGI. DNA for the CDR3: TGTGCCAGCAGGACCGGGACCGCCGGCGAGCAGTACTTC. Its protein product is CASRTGTAGEQYF.

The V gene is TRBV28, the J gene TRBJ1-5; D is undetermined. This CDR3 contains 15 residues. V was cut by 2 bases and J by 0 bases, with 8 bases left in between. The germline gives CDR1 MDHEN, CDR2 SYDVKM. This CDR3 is CASSLEQYSNQPQHF. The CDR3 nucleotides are TGTGCCAGCAGTTTAGAACAGTATAGCAATCAGCCCCAGCATTTT.

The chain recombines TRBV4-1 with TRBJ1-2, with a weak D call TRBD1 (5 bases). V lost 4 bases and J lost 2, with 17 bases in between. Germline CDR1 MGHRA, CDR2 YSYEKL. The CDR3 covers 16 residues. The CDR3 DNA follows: TGCGCCAGCAGCCGTCTCCCCGGGGGGATGAACTATGGCTACACCTTC. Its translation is CASSRLPGGMNYGYTF.

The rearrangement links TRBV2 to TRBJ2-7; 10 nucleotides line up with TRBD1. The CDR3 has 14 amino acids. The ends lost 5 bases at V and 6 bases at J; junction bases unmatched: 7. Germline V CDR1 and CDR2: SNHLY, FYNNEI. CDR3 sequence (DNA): TGTGCCAGCAGTACACGACAGGGGGCATCCGAGCAGTACTTC. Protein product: CASSTRQGASEQYF.

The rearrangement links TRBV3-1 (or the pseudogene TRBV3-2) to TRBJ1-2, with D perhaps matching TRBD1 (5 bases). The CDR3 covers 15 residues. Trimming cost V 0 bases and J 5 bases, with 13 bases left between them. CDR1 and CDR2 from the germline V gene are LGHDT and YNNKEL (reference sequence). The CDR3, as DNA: TGTGCCAGCAGCCAAGATTGGGAGCGGGGGTATGGCTACACCTTC. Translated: CASSQDWERGYGYTF.